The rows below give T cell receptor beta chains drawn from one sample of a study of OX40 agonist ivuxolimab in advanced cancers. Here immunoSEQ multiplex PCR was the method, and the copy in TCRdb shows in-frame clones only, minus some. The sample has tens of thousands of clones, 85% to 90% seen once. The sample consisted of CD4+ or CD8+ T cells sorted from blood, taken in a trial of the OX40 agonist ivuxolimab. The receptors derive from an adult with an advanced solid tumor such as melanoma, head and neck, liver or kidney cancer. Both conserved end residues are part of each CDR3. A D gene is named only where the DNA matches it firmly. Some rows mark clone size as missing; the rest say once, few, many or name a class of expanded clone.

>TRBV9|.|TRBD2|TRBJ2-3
TGTGCCAGCAGCCCCCGTTTAGCGGGAGCTTCAGATACGCAGTATTTT
CASSPRLAGASDTQYF
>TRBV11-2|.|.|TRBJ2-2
TGTGCCAGCAGCTTAGATCCCCGGTCCGGGGAGCTGTTTTTT
CASSLDPRSGELFF
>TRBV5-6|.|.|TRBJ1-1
TGTGCCAGCAGCCTGAACGGGTTGAGGAACACTGAAGCTTTCTTT
CASSLNGLRNTEAFF
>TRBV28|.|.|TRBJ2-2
TGTGCCAGCAGTTTACTGAGGGTCCGGGGGGAGCTGTTTTTT
CASSLLRVRGELFF
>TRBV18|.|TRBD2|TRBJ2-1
TGTGCCAGCTCAACAATAGCGGGAGAGGGTGAGCAGTTCTTC
CASSTIAGEGEQFF
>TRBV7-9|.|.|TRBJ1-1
TGTGCCAGCACCGCGGCCGGTTACACTGAAGCTTTCTTT
CASTAAGYTEAFF
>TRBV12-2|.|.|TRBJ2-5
TGTGCAAGTCGCTTATGGGCTAGCTGCCGCAGGGAGACCCAGTACTTC
CASRLWASCRRETQYF
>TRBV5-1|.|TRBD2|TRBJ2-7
TGCGCCAGCAGCTTGGCATTCGGGTCGGGAGGGAGTGAGCAGTACTTC
CASSLAFGSGGSEQYF
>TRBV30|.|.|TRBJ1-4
TGTGCCTGGAGCTCGGAACCGGGTGAAAAACTGTTTTTT
CAWSSEPGEKLFF
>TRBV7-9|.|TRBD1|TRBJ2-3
TGTGCCAGCAGCTCCGGGACAGGGGGCACAGATACGCAGTATTTT
CASSSGTGGTDTQYF
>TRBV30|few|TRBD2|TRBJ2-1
TGTGCCTGGAGTAGGGCTTGGGGCGGGAGGGTTGAGCAGTTCTTC
CAWSRAWGGRVEQFF
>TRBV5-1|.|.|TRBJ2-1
TGCGCCAGCATACCAGATTCCTACAATGAGCAGTTCTTC
CASIPDSYNEQFF
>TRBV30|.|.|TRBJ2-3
TGTGCCGGAGGACGCGGCACAGATACGCAGTATTTT
CAGGRGTDTQYF
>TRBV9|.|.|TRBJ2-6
TGTGCCAGCAGCCCTCGGCTGACTGGGGCCAACGTCCTGACTTTC
CASSPRLTGANVLTF
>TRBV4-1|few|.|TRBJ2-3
TGCGCCAGCAGCCCCCGGGATGAGGGGCGGGATACGCAGTATTTT
CASSPRDEGRDTQYF
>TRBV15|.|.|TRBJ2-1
TGTGCCACCAGCAGAGCTGGGGATAGCGGTCTTTACAATGAGCAGTTCTTC
CATSRAGDSGLYNEQFF
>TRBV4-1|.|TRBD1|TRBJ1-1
TGCGCCAGCAGCCCCCTGACAGGGGGCGGAAACACTGAAGCTTTCTTT
CASSPLTGGGNTEAFF
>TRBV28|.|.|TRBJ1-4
TGTGCCAGCAGGGCTCTCGGGACTAATGAAAAACTGTTTTTT
CASRALGTNEKLFF
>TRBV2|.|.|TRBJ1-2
TGTGCCAGCAATGGGGGAGGGCATGGCTACACCTTC
CASNGGGHGYTF
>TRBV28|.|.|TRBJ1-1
TGTGCCAGCAGTGACGGACAGAGAACTTTCTTT
CASSDGQRTFF
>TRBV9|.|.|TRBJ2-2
TGTGCCAGCAGCGTAGTCGAGAACACCGGGGAGCTGTTTTTT
CASSVVENTGELFF
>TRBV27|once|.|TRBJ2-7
TGTGCCAGCAGAACCCAGGGAATCTACGAGCAGTACTTC
CASRTQGIYEQYF
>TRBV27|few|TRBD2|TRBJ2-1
TGTGCCAGCAGTTTATCGGCGGGAGTCTACAATGAGCAGTTCTTC
CASSLSAGVYNEQFF
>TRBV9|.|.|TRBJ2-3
TGTGCCAGCAGCGCGGGGCATCATGGGGCAGATACGCAGTATTTT
CASSAGHHGADTQYF
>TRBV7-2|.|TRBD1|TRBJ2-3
TGTGCCAGCAGCTTAGATAGGGGGCACACAGATACGCAGTATTTT
CASSLDRGHTDTQYF
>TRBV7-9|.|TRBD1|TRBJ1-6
TGTGCCAGCAGCCCCCCTGGGACAGGCCCACCCCTCCACTTT
CASSPPGTGPPLHF
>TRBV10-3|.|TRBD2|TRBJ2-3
TGTGCCATCAGTACAACGGGACTAGCGGGAGCGATCACAGATACGCAGTATTTT
CAISTTGLAGAITDTQYF
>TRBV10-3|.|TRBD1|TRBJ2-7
TGTGCCATCAGCGGATCGGTCGGGACAGGGAACCCGAGCTCCTACGAGCAGTACTTC
CAISGSVGTGNPSSYEQYF
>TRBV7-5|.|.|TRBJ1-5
TGTGCCAGATCGAGGGCCGACAGGGTTCGGGATCAGCCCCAGCATTTT
CARSRADRVRDQPQHF